This T cell receptor (beta chain) came from a study of spatial heterogeneity in lung cancer. Whole-study results and caveats: Ubiquitous expanded tumor TCRs were seen in blood more at resection than at follow-up.

Indicated time point: sample taken at primary tumor resection. Unsorted whole RNA samples from tumor, nontumor lung or frozen PBMC were sequenced. On each TCR cDNA molecule, a unique molecular identifier was present. MiXCR was run by TCRdb on the 5' RACE reads, yielding one entry per CDR3 protein. Among roughly 18,000 distinct CDR3 sequences listed, about 19% were seen once. This clonotype was seen at least ten times. Its antigen is not identified. The TCR sequence derives from a male donor with early-stage non-small cell lung cancer. Specimen: PBMCs, collected at surgery.

The CDR3 DNA reads as TGTGCCAGCCGGGTTGGACACCTTGGAGGCTACACCTTC. Encoded protein: CASRVGHLGGYTF. The rearrangement links TRBV19 to TRBJ1-2; D possibly corresponds to TRBD1 (5 bases). Trimming took 9 bases from V and 8 from J, leaving 19 bases between them. Per the germline V gene, CDR1 is LNHDA and CDR2 is SQIVND (reference sequence). The CDR3 consists of 13 residues.